This T cell receptor beta chain is from a study of memory CD4+ T cells and cytomegalovirus serostatus (dated by TCRdb to the late 2010s). Context from the whole study: The roughly 35 healthy Belgian adults in the cohort included 9 who were CMV seropositive and approximately 25 who were CMV seronegative. To replicate a published TCR-based CMV serostatus classifier, the researchers sequenced the CD4+ memory TCRbeta repertoires of a Belgian cohort whose cytomegalovirus serostatus was known.

Paper-wide results and their limitations: Only CD4+CD45RO+ memory cells were sequenced, in contrast to the original study, in which naive and memory CD4+ and CD8+ populations were covered. For predicting CMV serostatus, the median bootstrapped AUC was approximately 0.96 using the original framework and 0.91 using a US-trained random forest. On the Belgian cohort, the classifier built on the original framework reached a median bootstrapped AUC of roughly 0.96, with a 95% CI of 0.76-1.00. Among the 150 or so previously reported CMV-associated TCRbeta sequences, approximately 70 showed up in the CD4+ memory repertoires, with each one found in between one and five individuals. The results were interpreted as suggesting that the CMV-associated TCR signature is largely present in the CD4+ memory repertoire.

The Quick-DNA Microprep Kit was used to extract genomic DNA from the sorted cells. TCRbeta DNA was amplified with the immunoSEQ hsTCRbeta kit following the manufacturer's protocol. An Illumina MiSeq instrument was used to sequence the TCRbeta libraries. The paper's data handling went like this. Once out-of-frame sequences had been removed, 2 million to 2.5 million distinct TCRbeta sequences were left, which works out to an average of approximately 70,000 per individual. Each individual was scored by the count of 150 to 200 previously reported CMV-associated TCRbeta sequences and the total productive distinct TCRbeta count. A beta-binomial model was reimplemented in Python, and random forests from scikit-learn, run with default parameters, were trained on data from the US cohort. Classifier performance on the Belgian cohort was summarized as median AUC with percentile confidence intervals over 10,000 bootstrap iterations. As stored in TCRdb, this immuneACCESS dataset retains in-frame rearrangements with V and J assigned. A fraction of the clones does not appear; measured against another copy, unresolved V genes explain less than half of the discrepancy, and the remainder lacks a known reason. The V and J calls and clone size were taken over from that table, and D and trimming were inferred from the DNA. The sample table shows some 57,000 clones, and over 75% are seen once. 0.7% to 0.85% of the sample is taken by the ten largest.

Notes on this clone: The specificity of this receptor is unknown. The input lacks base qualities; no much larger clone sits a single base away.

The trim is 5 bases for V and 0 bases for J, with a gap of 16 bases between the germline ends. CDR1 MNHEY and CDR2 SMNVEV are derived from the germline V gene (reference sequence). Its CDR3 holds 17 amino acids, cysteine through phenylalanine. The kept DNA is CDR3 alone, 51 bases in frame from the first base. Single viable CD3+CD4+CD8-CD45RO+ cells were sorted as memory CD4+ T cells on a FACSAria II. CMV serostatus was determined with a Roche Elecsys assay detecting serum IgG against CMV pp150, pp28, p38 and p52. After the samples were thawed, total CD4+ T cells were enriched through positive selection using CD4 magnetic microbeads. The samples came from a different study that was designed specifically to examine the CD4+ T cell memory repertoire. Following standard operating procedures, peripheral blood mononuclear cells were isolated and cryopreserved, while serum was kept at -80 degrees C. The staining used CD3-PerCP (BW264/56), CD4-APC (RPA-T4), CD45RO-PE (UCHT1) and CD8-Pacific Orange (3B5) antibodies, and Sytox blue was used to exclude non-viable cells.

The sequence is built from TRBV27 and TRBJ1-4; there is no confident call for the D gene. The clonotype comes from an adult in good health and CMV-seronegative. The sample was memory CD4+ T cells from blood. For the CDR3, the sequence is CASSQWAPYATNEKLFF. The DNA is as follows: TGTGCCAGCAGTCAATGGGCGCCCTATGCAACTAATGAAAAACTGTTTTTT.